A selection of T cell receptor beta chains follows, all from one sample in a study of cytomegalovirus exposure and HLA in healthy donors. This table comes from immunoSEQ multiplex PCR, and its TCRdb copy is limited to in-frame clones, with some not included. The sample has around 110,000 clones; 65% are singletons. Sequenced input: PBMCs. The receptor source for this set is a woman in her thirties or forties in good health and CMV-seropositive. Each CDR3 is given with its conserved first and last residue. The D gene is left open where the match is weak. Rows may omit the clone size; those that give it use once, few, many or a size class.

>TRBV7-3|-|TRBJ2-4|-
TGTGCCAGCAGTCCCCAGGGTATGGGCATTCAGTACTTC
CASSPQGMGIQYF
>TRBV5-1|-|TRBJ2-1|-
TGCGCCAGCAGCCCTGTTGAGGATGAGCAGTTCTTC
CASSPVEDEQFF
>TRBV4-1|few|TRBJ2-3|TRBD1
TGCGCCAGCAGCCCTAGACAGGGGTCAGATACGCAGTATTTT
CASSPRQGSDTQYF
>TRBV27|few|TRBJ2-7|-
TGTGCCAGCAGTTATTCTGGGGGGGCACTGTACGAGCAGTACTTC
CASSYSGGALYEQYF
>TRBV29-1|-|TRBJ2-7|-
TGCAGCGTCGCCAGGGACTCCTACGAGCAGTACTTC
CSVARDSYEQYF
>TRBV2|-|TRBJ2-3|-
TGTGCCAGGGTAGCGCGGAATCGAGATAATACGCAGTATTTT
CARVARNRDNTQYF
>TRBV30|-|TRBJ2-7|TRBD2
TGTGCCTGGAGCCCCTACCTAGCGGGGTCCTACGAGCAGTACTTC
CAWSPYLAGSYEQYF
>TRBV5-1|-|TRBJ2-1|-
TGCGCCAGCAGCTTGGAGGTAGGGGACAATGAGCAGTTCTTC
CASSLEVGDNEQFF
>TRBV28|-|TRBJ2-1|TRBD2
TGTGCCAGCAGTTTATACCCCCGGGGGGAGGCCTACAATGAGCAGTTCTTC
CASSLYPRGEAYNEQFF
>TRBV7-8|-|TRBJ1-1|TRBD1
TGTGCCAGCAGCCCGAGGACAGGGGGAAAAGCTTTCTTT
CASSPRTGGKAFF
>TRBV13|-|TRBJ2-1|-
TGTGCCAGCAGCCAGAGGACAGCCTCCTCTGGGAATGAGCAGTTCTTC
CASSQRTASSGNEQFF
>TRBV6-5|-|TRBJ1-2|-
TGTGCCAGCAGCCCAACATGGAACTATGGCTACACCTTC
CASSPTWNYGYTF
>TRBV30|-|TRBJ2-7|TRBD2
TGTGCCTGGAGTGCAACGTGGCGGGGGACCTACGAGCAGTACTTC
CAWSATWRGTYEQYF
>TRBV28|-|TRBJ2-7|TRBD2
TGTGCCAGCACCACCAACTCCGGGACTAGAGCCTACGAGCAGTACTTC
CASTTNSGTRAYEQYF
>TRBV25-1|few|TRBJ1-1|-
TGTGCCAGCAGTGGAGGCACTGAAGCTTTCTTT
CASSGGTEAFF
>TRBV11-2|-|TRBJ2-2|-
TGTGCCAGCGGACTCTCGAACACCGGGGAGCTGTTTTTT
CASGLSNTGELFF
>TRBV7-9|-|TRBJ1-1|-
TGTTCCAGCACCCGGGGTGACACTGAAGCTTTCTTT
CSSTRGDTEAFF
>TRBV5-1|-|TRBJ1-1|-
TGCGCCAGCAGCTTGGATCCGAGCACTGAAGCTTTCTTT
CASSLDPSTEAFF
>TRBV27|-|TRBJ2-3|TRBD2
TGTGCCAGCAGTTTAGGACTAGCGGATACGCAGTATTTT
CASSLGLADTQYF
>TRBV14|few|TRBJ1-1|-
TGTGCCAGCAGCCAGTATACAGGAAGAGGTAGGTTGGACACTGAAGCTTTCTTT
CASSQYTGRGRLDTEAFF
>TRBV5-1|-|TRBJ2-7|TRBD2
TGCGCCAGCAGCCCCGGGGGGAACTCCTACGAGCAGTACTTC
CASSPGGNSYEQYF
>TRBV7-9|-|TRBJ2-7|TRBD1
TGTGCCAGCAGCTTAAGTAGGACAGGGGCTCACGAGCAGTACTTC
CASSLSRTGAHEQYF
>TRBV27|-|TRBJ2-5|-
TGTGCCAGCAGGGGGCTACAAGAGACCCAGTACTTC
CASRGLQETQYF
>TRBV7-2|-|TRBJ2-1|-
TGTGCCAGCAGCTTAGTTTCGACAGACTTCCTCTTC
CASSLVSTDFLF
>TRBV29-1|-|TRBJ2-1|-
TGCAGCGCCGACCCTTGGGGCGCAGGCTCGGAGAATGAGCAGTTCTTC
CSADPWGAGSENEQFF
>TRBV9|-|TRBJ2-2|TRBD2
TGTGCCAGCAGCGTAGATCCGGGAGGGAGGACCGGGGAGCTGTTTTTT
CASSVDPGGRTGELFF
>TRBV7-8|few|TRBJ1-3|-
TGTGCCAGCAGCCAGAAAATATTAGGGGGCTCTGGAAACACCATATATTTT
CASSQKILGGSGNTIYF
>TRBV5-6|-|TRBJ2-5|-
TGTGCCAGCAGCTCCAATACAGCCCGGGAGACCCAGTACTTC
CASSSNTARETQYF
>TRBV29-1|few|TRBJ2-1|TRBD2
TGCAGCGTTGATACCACTAAACCCGGACTAGCGGGAGCCTACAATGAGCAGTTCTTC
CSVDTTKPGLAGAYNEQFF
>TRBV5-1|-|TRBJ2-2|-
TGCGCCAGCAGCTTGGGAGGTTTAATAGGCACCGGGGAGCTGTTTTTT
CASSLGGLIGTGELFF
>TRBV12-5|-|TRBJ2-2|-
TGTGCTAGTGGCTTGTTTCCCGAGGAAACCGGGGAGCTGTTTTTT
CASGLFPEETGELFF
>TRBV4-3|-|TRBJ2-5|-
TGCGCCAGCAGCCAAAGCCCTACCGGGGAAATAGGGCGTGGCGAGACCCAGTACTTC
CASSQSPTGEIGRGETQYF
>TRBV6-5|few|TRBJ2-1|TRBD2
TGTGCCAGCAGCCTAGCGGGTCGCTCCTACAATGAGCAGTTCTTC
CASSLAGRSYNEQFF
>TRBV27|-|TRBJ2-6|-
TGTGCCAGCAGTCTCTCTGGGGCCAACGTCCTGACTTTC
CASSLSGANVLTF
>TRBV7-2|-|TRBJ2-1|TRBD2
TGTGCCAGCAGCCCTGGACTAGCGGGTCTCAATGAGCAGTTCTTC
CASSPGLAGLNEQFF
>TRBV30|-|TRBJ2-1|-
TGTGCCTGGAGGGAGCTGGGTGAGCAGTTCTTC
CAWRELGEQFF
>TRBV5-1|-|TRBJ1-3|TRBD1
TGCGCCAGCAGCCCGGAAGGACAGGGGGCGAGCGGAAACACCATATATTTT
CASSPEGQGASGNTIYF
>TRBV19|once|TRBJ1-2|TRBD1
TGTGCCAGTAGTGGAGACAGGGGAGAGCTCTATGGCTACACCTTC
CASSGDRGELYGYTF
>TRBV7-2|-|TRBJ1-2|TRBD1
TGTGCCAGCAGCGTAGGGACAGTAGTTGACTATGGCTACACCTTC
CASSVGTVVDYGYTF
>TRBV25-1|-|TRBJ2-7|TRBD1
TGTGCCAGCAGGGGACAGGCGCTCTACGAGCAGTACTTC
CASRGQALYEQYF
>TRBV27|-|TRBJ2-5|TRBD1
TGTGCCAGCAGTAAACAGGGGTACCAAGAGACCCAGTACTTC
CASSKQGYQETQYF